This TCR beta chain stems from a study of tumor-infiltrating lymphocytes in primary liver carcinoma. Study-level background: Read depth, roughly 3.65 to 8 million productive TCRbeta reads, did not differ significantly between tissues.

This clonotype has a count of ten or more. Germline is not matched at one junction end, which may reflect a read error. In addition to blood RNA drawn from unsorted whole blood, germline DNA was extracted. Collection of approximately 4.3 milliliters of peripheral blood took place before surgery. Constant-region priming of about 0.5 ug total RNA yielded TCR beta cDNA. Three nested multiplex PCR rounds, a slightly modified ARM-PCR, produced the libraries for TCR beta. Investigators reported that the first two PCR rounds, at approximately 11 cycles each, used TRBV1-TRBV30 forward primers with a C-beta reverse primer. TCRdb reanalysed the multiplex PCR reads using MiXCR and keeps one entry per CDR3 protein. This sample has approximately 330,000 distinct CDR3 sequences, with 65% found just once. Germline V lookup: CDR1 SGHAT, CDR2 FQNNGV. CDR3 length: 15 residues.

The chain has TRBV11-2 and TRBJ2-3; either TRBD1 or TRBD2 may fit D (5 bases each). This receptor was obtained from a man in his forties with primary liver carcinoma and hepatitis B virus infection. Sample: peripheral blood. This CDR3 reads CVSSLDRRWGNPQYF. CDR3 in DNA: TGTGTCAGCAGCTTAGATCGGAGGTGGGGGAACCCGCAGTATTTT.